This record concerns one TCR beta chain sequence. The data were obtained in a study of control samples from healthy donors and cancer patients. The method was immunoSEQ multiplex PCR; TCRdb's version includes in-frame clones alone and lacks a portion of them. The sample shows approximately 97,000 clones, about 90% of them seen only once. The CDR3 is 14 amino acids. V was clipped by 3 bases and J by 8 bases, with 15 bases between them. CDR1 and CDR2 from the germline V gene are SGDLS and YYNGEE. The chain employs TRBV9 and TRBJ2-1, with a tentative D call TRBD2 (6 bases). The receptor was isolated from a man aged 25-45 years in good health. Sequenced: blood. As DNA, the CDR3 is TGTGCCAGCAGCGGACTAGTTTGGTCCCATGAGCAGTTCTTC. Its protein is CASSGLVWSHEQFF.